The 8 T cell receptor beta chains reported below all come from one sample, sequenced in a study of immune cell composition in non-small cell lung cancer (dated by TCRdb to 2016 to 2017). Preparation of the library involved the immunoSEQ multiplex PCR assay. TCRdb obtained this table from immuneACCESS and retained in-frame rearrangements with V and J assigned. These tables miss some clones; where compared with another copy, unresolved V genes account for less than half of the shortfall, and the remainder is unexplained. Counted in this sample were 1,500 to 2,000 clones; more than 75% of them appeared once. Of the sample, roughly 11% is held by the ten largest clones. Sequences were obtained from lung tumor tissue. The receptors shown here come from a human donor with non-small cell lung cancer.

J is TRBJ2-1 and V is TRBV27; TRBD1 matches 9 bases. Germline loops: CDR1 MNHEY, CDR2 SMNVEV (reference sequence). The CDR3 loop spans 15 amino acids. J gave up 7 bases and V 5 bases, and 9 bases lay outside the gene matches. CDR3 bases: TGTGCCAGCAGTCAAAAACAGGGGGCGGGTAATGAGCAGTTCTTC. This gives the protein CASSQKQGAGNEQFF.

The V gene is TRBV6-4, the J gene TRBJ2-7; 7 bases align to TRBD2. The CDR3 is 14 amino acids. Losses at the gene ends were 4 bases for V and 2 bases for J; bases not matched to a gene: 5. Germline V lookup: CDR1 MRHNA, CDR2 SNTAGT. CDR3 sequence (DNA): TGTGCCAGCAGTGGACTAGCAATAACCTACGAGCAGTACTTC. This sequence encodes CASSGLAITYEQYF.

The CDR3 nucleotides read TGTGCCACCAAGCCCACAGGGAACTTCGGCTACACCTTC. As protein: CATKPTGNFGYTF. The chain joins TRBV27 to TRBJ1-2; tentative D call: TRBD1 (6 bases). V was cut by 10 bases and J by 8 bases, with 20 bases left in between. CDR1 and CDR2 (germline): MNHEY, SMNVEV (reference sequence). This CDR3 has 13 residues.

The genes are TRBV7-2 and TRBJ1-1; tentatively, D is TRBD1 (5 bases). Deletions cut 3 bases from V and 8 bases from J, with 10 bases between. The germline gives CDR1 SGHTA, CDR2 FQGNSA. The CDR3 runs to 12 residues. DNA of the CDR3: TGTGCCAGCAGCTTTTACGGGGGGGAAGCTTTCTTT. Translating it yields CASSFYGGEAFF.

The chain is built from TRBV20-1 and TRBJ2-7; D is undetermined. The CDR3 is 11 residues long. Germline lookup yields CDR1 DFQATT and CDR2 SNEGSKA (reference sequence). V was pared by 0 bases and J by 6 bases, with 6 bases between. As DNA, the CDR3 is TGCAGTGCTAGAGATTATCGCGAGCAGTACTTC. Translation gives CSARDYREQYF.

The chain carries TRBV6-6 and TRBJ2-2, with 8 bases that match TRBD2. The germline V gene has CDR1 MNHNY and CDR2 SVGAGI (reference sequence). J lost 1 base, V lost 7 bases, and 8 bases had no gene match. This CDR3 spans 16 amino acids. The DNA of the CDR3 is TGTGCCAGCAAGGGTGCGGGGGGACAGAACACCGGGGAGCTGTTTTTT. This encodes CASKGAGGQNTGELFF.

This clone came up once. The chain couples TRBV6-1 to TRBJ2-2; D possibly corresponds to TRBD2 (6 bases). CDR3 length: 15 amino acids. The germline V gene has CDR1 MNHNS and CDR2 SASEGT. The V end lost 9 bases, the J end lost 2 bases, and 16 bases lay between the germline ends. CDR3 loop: CASPMGLINTGELFF. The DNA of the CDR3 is TGTGCCAGTCCGATGGGACTGATAAACACCGGGGAGCTGTTTTTT.

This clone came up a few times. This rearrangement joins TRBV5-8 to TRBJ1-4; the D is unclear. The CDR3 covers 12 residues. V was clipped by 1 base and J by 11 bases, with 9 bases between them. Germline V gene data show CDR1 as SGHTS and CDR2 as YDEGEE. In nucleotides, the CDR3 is TGTGCCAGCAGCTTGTCCCGGCGGAAACTGTTTTTT. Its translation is CASSLSRRKLFF.